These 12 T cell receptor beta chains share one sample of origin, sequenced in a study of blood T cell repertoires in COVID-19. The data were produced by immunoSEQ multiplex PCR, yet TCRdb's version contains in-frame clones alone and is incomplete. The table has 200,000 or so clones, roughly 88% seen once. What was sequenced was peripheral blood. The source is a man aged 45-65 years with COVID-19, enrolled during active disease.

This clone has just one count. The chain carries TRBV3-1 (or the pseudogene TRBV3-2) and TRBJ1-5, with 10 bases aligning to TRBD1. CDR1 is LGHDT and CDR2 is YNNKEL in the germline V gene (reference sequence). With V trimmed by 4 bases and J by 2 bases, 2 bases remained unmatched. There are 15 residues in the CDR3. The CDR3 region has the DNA TGTGCCAGCAGCCCCGGACAGGGGGGCAATCAGCCCCAGCATTTT. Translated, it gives CASSPGQGGNQPQHF.

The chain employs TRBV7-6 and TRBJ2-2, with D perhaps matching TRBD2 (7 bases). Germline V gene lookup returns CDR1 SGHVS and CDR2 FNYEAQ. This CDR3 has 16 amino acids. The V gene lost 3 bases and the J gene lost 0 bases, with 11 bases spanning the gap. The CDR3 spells CASSFARGPNTGELFF. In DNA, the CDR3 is TGTGCCAGCAGCTTCGCGCGGGGGCCGAACACCGGGGAGCTGTTTTTT.

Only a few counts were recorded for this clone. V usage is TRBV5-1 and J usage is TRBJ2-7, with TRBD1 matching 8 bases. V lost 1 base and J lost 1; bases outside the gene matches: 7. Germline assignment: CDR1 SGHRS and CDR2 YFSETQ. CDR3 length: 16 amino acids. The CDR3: CASSLQQGARSYEQYF. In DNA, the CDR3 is TGCGCCAGCAGCTTGCAGCAGGGGGCTCGTTCCTACGAGCAGTACTTC.

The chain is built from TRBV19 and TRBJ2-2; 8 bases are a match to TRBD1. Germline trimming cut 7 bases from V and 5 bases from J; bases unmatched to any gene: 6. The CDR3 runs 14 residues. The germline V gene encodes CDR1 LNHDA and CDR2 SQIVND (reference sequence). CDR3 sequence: CASKEDRATGELFF. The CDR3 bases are TGTGCCAGTAAGGAGGACAGGGCAACCGGGGAGCTGTTTTTT.

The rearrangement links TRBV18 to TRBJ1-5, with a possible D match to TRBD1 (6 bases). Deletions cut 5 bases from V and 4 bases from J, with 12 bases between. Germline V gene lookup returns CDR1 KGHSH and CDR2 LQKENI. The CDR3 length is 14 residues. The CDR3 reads CASSLTGTNQPQHF. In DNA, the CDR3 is TGTGCCAGCTCATTGACAGGAACGAATCAGCCCCAGCATTTT.

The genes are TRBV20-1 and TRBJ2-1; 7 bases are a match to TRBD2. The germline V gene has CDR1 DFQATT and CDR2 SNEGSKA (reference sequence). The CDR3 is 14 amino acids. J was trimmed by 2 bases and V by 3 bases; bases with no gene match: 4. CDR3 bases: TGCAGTGCTAGTGTGGCGGGAGCCTACAATGAGCAGTTCTTC. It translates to CSASVAGAYNEQFF.

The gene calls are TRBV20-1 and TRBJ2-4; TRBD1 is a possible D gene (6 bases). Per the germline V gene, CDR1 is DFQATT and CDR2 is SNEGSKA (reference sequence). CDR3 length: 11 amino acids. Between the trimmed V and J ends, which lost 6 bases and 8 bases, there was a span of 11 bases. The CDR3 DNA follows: TGCAGTGCCCCCAGACAGGACATTCAGTACTTC. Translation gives CSAPRQDIQYF.

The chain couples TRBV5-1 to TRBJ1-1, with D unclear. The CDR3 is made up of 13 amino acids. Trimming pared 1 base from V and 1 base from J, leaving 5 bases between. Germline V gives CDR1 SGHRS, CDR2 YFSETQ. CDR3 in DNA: TGCGCCAGCAGCTTGAATCGGAACACTGAAGCTTTCTTT. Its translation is CASSLNRNTEAFF.

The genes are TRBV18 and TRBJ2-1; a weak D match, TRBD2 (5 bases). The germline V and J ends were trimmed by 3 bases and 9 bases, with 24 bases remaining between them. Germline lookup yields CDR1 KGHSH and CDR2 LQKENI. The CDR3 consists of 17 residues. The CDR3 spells CASSPLALEVLAAEQFF. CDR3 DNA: TGTGCCAGCTCACCTCTAGCACTAGAGGTCCTCGCGGCTGAGCAGTTCTTC.

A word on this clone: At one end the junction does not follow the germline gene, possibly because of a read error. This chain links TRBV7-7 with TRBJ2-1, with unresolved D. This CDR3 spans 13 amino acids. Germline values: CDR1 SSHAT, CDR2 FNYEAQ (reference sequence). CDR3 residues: CASSLHLDNEQFF. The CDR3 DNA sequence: TGTGCTAGCAGCCTCCATCTAGACAATGAGCAGTTCTTC.

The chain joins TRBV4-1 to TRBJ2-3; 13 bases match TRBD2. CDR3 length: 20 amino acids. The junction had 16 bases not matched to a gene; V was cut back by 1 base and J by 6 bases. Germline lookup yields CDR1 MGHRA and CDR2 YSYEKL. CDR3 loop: CASSQVLGLAGASWLDTQYF. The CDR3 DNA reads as TGCGCCAGCAGCCAAGTACTTGGACTAGCGGGAGCCTCCTGGCTGGATACGCAGTATTTT.

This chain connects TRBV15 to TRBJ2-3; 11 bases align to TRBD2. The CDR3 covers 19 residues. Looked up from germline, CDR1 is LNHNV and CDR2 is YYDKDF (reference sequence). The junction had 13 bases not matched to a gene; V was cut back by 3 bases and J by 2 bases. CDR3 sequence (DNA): TGTGCCACCAGCAGTGGACTTAGCGGGGGGGATACTTCCACAGATACGCAGTATTTT. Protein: CATSSGLSGGDTSTDTQYF.